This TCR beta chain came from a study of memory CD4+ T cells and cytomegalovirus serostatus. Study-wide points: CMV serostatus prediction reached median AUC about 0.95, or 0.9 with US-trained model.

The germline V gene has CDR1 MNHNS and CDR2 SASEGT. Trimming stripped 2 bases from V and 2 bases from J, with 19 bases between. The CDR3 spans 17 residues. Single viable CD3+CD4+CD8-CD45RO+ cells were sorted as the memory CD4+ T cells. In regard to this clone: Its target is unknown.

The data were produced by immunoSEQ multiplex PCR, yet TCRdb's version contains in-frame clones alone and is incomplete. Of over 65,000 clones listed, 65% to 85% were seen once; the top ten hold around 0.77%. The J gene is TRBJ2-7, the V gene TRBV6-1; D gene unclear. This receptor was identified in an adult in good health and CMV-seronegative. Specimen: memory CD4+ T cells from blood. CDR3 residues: CASSERAPRQTTYEQYF. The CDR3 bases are TGTGCCAGCAGTGAAAGGGCCCCACGCCAAACCACCTACGAGCAGTACTTC.